The T cell receptor (beta chain) described here comes from a study of CD8 T cells in ankylosing spondylitis. Study-level results: Characteristic of ankylosing spondylitis blood, it appeared, was a TCR beta motif comprising fewer than 10 highly homologous variants. CD8+ cells made up the disease-linked clones, which were relatively rare in peripheral blood. From matched ankylosing spondylitis synovial fluid, disease-linked clones were reportedly recovered at significantly enriched levels.

With molecular barcodes, quantitative 5'-RACE was used to make the TCR beta libraries. Using its own MiXCR run on the 5' RACE reads, TCRdb lists one record per CDR3 protein. This sample yields around 390,000 distinct CDR3 sequences, of which about 22% are seen a single time; around 16% belongs to the top ten. The V and J ends lost 3 bases and 4 bases, in that order; junction bases with no gene match: 6. Germline V gene data show CDR1 as LNHNV and CDR2 as YYDKDF (reference sequence). The CDR3 extends over 15 amino acids. Comment on this clonotype: Its antigen is not identified.

The source of this sequence is a male donor with ankylosing spondylitis. The V and J genes are TRBV15 and TRBJ2-1; 7 bases fit TRBD1. Sequences were obtained from blood, either unsorted or a sorted T cell fraction (not recorded which). CDR3 residues: CATSSTGVQYNEQFF. CDR3 bases: TGTGCCACCAGCAGTACAGGGGTACAATACAATGAGCAGTTCTTC.